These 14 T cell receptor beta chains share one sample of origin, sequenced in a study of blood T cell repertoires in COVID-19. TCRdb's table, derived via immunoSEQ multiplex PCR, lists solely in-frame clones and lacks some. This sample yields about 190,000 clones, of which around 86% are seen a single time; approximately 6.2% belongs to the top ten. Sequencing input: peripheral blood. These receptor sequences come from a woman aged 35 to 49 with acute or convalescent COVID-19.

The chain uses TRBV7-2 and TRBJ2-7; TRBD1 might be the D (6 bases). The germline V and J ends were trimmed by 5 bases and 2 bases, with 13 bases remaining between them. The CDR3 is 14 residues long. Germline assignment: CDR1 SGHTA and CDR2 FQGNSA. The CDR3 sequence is CASSIQGSTYEQYF. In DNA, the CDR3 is TGTGCCAGCAGCATCCAGGGGAGCACCTACGAGCAGTACTTC.

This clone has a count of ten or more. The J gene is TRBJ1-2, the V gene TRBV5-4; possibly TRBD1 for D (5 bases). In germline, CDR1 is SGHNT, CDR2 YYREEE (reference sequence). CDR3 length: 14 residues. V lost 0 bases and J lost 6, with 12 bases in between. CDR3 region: CASSLDRRANGYTF. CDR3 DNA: TGTGCCAGCAGCTTGGACCGCAGGGCAAATGGCTACACCTTC.

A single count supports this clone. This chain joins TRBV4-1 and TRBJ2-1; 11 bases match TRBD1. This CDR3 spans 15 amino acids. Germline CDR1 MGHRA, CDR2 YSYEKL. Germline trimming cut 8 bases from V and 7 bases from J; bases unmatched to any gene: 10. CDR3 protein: CASAPPGQGENEQFF. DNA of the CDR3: TGCGCCAGCGCTCCACCGGGACAGGGGGAAAATGAGCAGTTCTTC.

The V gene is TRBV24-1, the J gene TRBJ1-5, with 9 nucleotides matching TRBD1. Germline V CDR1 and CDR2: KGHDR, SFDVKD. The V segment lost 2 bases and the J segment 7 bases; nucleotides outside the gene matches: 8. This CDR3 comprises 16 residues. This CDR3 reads CATSDSYRGLGQPQHF. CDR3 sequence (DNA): TGTGCCACCAGTGATTCCTACAGGGGGCTGGGCCAGCCCCAGCATTTT.

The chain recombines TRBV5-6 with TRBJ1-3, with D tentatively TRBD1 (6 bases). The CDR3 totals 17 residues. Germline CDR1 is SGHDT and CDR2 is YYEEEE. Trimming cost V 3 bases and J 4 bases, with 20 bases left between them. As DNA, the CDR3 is TGTGCCAGCAGCTCGATACAGGGAATCTTGTCGGGAAACACCATATATTTT. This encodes CASSSIQGILSGNTIYF.

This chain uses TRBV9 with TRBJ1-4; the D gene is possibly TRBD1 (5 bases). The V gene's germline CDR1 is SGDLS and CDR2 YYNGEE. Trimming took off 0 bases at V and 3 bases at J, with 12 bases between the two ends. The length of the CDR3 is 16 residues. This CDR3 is CASSVDPGGSNEKLFF. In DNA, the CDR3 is TGTGCCAGCAGCGTAGATCCGGGGGGATCTAATGAAAAACTGTTTTTT.

CDR3 nucleotide sequence: TGTGCCAGCAGCTTGAGAAGGGACAGGCAGCCCCAGCATTTT. This sequence encodes CASSLRRDRQPQHF. The gene calls are TRBV5-6 and TRBJ1-5; TRBD1 aligns across 8 bases. Germline CDR1 is SGHDT and CDR2 is YYEEEE. With 1 base clipped from V and 7 bases from J, the junction kept 4 bases outside the gene matches. The CDR3 totals 14 residues.

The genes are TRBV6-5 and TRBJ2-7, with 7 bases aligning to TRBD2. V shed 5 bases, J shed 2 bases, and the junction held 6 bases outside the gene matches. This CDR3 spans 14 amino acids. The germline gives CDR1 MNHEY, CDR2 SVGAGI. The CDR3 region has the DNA TGTGCCAGCAGTAGGGGACTACCGCCCTACGAGCAGTACTTC. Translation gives CASSRGLPPYEQYF.

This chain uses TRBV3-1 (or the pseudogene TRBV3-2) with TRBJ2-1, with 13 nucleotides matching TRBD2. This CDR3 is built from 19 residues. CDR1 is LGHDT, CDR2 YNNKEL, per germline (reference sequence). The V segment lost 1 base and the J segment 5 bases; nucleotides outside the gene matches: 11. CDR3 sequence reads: CASSQGLAGGLFPDNEQFF. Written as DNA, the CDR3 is TGTGCCAGCAGCCAAGGACTAGCGGGAGGTCTCTTCCCTGACAATGAGCAGTTCTTC.

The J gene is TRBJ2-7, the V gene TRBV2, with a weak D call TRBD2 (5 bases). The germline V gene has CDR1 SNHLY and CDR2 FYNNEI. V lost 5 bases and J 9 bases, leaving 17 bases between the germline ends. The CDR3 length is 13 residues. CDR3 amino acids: CASSPPGEAGQYF. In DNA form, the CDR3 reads TGTGCCAGCAGTCCTCCCGGAGAGGCGGGGCAGTACTTC.

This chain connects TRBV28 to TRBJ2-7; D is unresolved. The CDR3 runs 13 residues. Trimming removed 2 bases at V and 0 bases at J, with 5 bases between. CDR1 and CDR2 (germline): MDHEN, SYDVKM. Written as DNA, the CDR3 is TGTGCCAGCAGTTTACGGAGCTCCTACGAGCAGTACTTC. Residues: CASSLRSSYEQYF.

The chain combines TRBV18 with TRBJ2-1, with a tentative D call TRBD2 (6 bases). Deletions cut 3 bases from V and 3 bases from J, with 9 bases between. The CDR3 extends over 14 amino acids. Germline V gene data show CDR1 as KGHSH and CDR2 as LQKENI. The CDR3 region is CASSPPSVYNEQFF. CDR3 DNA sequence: TGTGCCAGCTCACCCCCTAGCGTCTACAATGAGCAGTTCTTC.

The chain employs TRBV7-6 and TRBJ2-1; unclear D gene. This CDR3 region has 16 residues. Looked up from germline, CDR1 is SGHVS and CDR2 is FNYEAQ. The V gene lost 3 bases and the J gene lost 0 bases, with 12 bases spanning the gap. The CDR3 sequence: CASSFQRYPSYNEQFF. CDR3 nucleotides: TGTGCCAGCAGCTTCCAACGGTACCCCTCCTACAATGAGCAGTTCTTC.

CDR3: CASSRLAGGNEQFF. The CDR3 DNA follows: TGTGCCAGCAGCCGACTAGCGGGGGGCAATGAGCAGTTCTTC. The chain links TRBV3-1 (or the pseudogene TRBV3-2) to TRBJ2-1, with 13 nucleotides matching TRBD2. The CDR3 loop spans 14 amino acids. Germline CDR1 LGHDT, CDR2 YNNKEL (reference sequence). Trimming at V came to 4 bases and at J to 6 bases, leaving 0 bases not matched to a gene.